These 19 T cell receptor beta chains were sequenced from one sample in a study of blood T cell repertoires in COVID-19. Libraries were prepared by immunoSEQ multiplex PCR; TCRdb keeps only in-frame clonotypes and omits some of them. The data hold more than 300,000 clones, with 90% to 95% observed a single time. The sample was PBMCs or T cells enriched from blood (not recorded which). These receptors were obtained from a woman aged 30 to 39 who had been exposed to COVID-19.

The chain couples TRBV29-1 to TRBJ1-2, with D possibly TRBD1 on 5 matching bases. The CDR3 has 13 amino acids. Trimming removed 6 bases at V and 5 bases at J, with 16 bases between. The germline gives CDR1 SQVTM, CDR2 ANQGSEA. DNA for the CDR3: TGCAGCGTCCCTAAAAGCAGGGAATATGGCTACACCTTC. Amino acid sequence: CSVPKSREYGYTF.

V gene TRBV3-1 (or the pseudogene TRBV3-2) combines with J gene TRBJ1-5, with D uncertain. The CDR3 contains 15 residues. Germline loops: CDR1 LGHDT, CDR2 YNNKEL (reference sequence). V lost 3 bases and J 1 base, leaving 10 bases between the germline ends. The CDR3 bases are TGTGCCAGCAGCCAGACACTCGGAAGCAATCAGCCCCAGCATTTT. Amino acid sequence: CASSQTLGSNQPQHF.

This clone was recorded at least ten times. The chain is built from TRBV5-1 and TRBJ1-4, with TRBD1 as a possible D gene (5 bases). Germline-derived CDR1 and CDR2 are SGHRS and YFSETQ. With 2 bases removed from V and 5 bases from J, the gap between germline ends came to 7 bases. The CDR3 runs to 13 residues. The CDR3 DNA sequence: TGCGCCAGCAGCTTACAGGAAAATGAAAAACTGTTTTTT. It translates to CASSLQENEKLFF.

The V call is TRBV7-9, the J call TRBJ1-2, with TRBD1 as a possible D gene (6 bases). CDR3 length equals 15 residues. The germline gives CDR1 SEHNR, CDR2 FQNEAQ (reference sequence). V lost 5 bases, J lost 7 bases, and 20 bases lay in between. The chain's CDR3 is CASSLDRSGQSGYTF. The CDR3 DNA follows: TGTGCCAGCAGCCTAGACAGGTCCGGTCAAAGTGGCTACACCTTC.

The V and J genes are TRBV10-3 and TRBJ2-1; the match to TRBD2 covers 7 bases. Germline CDR1 reads ENHRY; CDR2 reads SYGVKD. J gave up 3 bases and V 8 bases, and 4 bases lay outside the gene matches. This CDR3 spans 13 amino acids. The CDR3 protein is CAIRGTNYNEQFF. CDR3 coding DNA: TGTGCCATCCGCGGGACTAACTACAATGAGCAGTTCTTC.

The J gene is TRBJ2-7, the V gene TRBV4-3; a possible D gene is TRBD2 (5 bases). This CDR3 is 17 amino acids long. Trimming pared 0 bases from V and 3 bases from J, leaving 18 bases between. CDR1 is LGHNA, CDR2 YSLEER, per germline. The CDR3 sequence is CASSQERSRSGLYEQYF. The DNA of the CDR3 is TGCGCCAGCAGCCAAGAAAGGTCCAGGAGCGGTCTCTACGAGCAGTACTTC.

The rearrangement uses TRBV5-6 and TRBJ1-3, with unresolved D. Trimming took 1 base from V and 0 from J, leaving 8 bases between them. The CDR3 has 15 residues. CDR1 SGHDT and CDR2 YYEEEE come from the germline V gene. The CDR3 here is CASSLNHNSGNTIYF. In DNA, the CDR3 is TGTGCCAGCAGCTTGAATCACAACTCTGGAAACACCATATATTTT. Full variable domain (outside the CDR3, taken from reference TRBV5-6 and TRBJ1-3): DAGVTQSPTHLIKTRGQQVTLRCSPKSGHDTVSWYQQALGQGPQFIFQYYEEEERQRGNFPDRFSGHQFPNYSSELNVNALLLGDSALYLCASSLNHNSGNTIYFGEGSWLTVV.

A single count supports this clone. CDR3 region: CASSLEATGDEKLFF. The CDR3 DNA follows: TGTGCCAGCAGCTTAGAGGCGACAGGGGATGAAAAACTGTTTTTT. The gene calls are TRBV13 and TRBJ1-4, with 8 bases fitting TRBD1. Germline V gives CDR1 PRHDT, CDR2 FYEKMQ (reference sequence). V gave up 1 base and J gave up 6 bases; unmatched junction bases: 4. The CDR3 has 15 amino acids. Together with reference TRBV13 and TRBJ1-4, the CDR3 gives the full variable domain: AAGVIQSPRHLIKEKRETATLKCYPIPRHDTVYWYQQGPGQDPQFLISFYEKMQSDKGSIPDRFSAQQFSDYHSELNMSSLELGDSALYFCASSLEATGDEKLFFGSGTQLSVL.

This sequence joins TRBV5-1 and TRBJ2-5; D might be TRBD2 (6 bases). Trimming pared 3 bases from V and 3 bases from J, leaving 18 bases between. The CDR3 contains 16 residues. CDR1 is SGHRS and CDR2 is YFSETQ in the germline V gene. DNA for the CDR3: TGCGCCAGCAGCTGGGGCGGGGCCAACGCCAAAGAGACCCAGTACTTC. Translation: CASSWGGANAKETQYF.

The chain recombines TRBV6-5 with TRBJ2-7; maybe TRBD1 (5 bases). CDR3 length: 14 amino acids. Germline values: CDR1 MNHEY, CDR2 SVGAGI. V was cut by 4 bases and J by 3 bases, with 13 bases left in between. This CDR3 is CASSSMDTFYEQYF. In DNA form, the CDR3 reads TGTGCCAGCAGTTCGATGGACACCTTCTACGAGCAGTACTTC.

About this clone: Germline is not matched at one junction end, which may reflect a read error. The chain is built from TRBV4-1 and TRBJ1-3; TRBD1 matches 9 bases. Germline V gene data show CDR1 as MGHRA and CDR2 as YSYEKL. This CDR3 spans 16 amino acids. The CDR3 DNA sequence: TGCGCCAGCAGCCCCGGGACAGGGCTATCTGGAAACACTATATATTTT. It yields the protein CASSPGTGLSGNTIYF.

This clone was seen only a few times. V is TRBV5-4 and J is TRBJ2-1; no definite D call. Trimming cost V 5 bases and J 4 bases, with 19 bases left between them. The CDR3 loop spans 16 amino acids. In germline, CDR1 is SGHNT, CDR2 YYREEE (reference sequence). The CDR3 reads CASSLGQDPSYNEQFF. The DNA for the CDR3 is TGTGCCAGCAGTTTAGGTCAGGATCCCTCGTACAATGAGCAGTTCTTC. The whole variable domain, filled in from reference TRBV5-4 and TRBJ2-1, reads ETGVTQSPTHLIKTRGQQVTLRCSSQSGHNTVSWYQQALGQGPQFIFQYYREEENGRGNFPPRFSGLQFPNYSSELNVNALELDDSALYLCASSLGQDPSYNEQFFGPGTRLTVL.

In this sample, this clone turned up a few times. The DNA for the CDR3 is TGCGCCAGCAGCGCTCATCAGCACGACAGTAGCAATCAGCCCCAGCATTTT. Protein sequence: CASSAHQHDSSNQPQHF. The chain links TRBV4-1 to TRBJ1-5; D perhaps matches TRBD1 (5 bases). Germline V lookup: CDR1 MGHRA, CDR2 YSYEKL. V lost 5 bases and J 0 bases, leaving 17 bases between the germline ends. The CDR3 spans 17 residues.

In this sample, this clone turned up a few times. The V gene is TRBV7-2, the J gene TRBJ2-7; 7 nucleotides agree with TRBD1. The germline gives CDR1 SGHTA, CDR2 FQGNSA. J lost 3 bases, V lost 5 bases, and 10 bases had no gene match. The CDR3 is 15 residues long. The CDR3 here is CASSALGTAHYEQYF. In DNA, the CDR3 is TGTGCCAGCAGCGCATTGGGGACAGCGCACTACGAGCAGTACTTC.

The count of this clone is one. The V gene is TRBV2, the J gene TRBJ1-1; a weak D match, TRBD1 (6 bases). The CDR3 runs 13 residues. Trimming left V 7 bases short and J 3 bases short, with 12 bases between. Germline V CDR1 and CDR2: SNHLY, FYNNEI. The CDR3 DNA reads as TGTGCCAGCACGGGACAACAGCACACTGAAGCTTTCTTT. Its protein is CASTGQQHTEAFF. The full variable domain, in which reference TRBV2 and TRBJ1-1 provide the parts outside the CDR3, is EPEVTQTPSHQVTQMGQEVILRCVPISNHLYFYWYRQILGQKVEFLVSFYNNEISEKSEIFDDQFSVERPDGSNFTLKIRSTKLEDSAMYFCASTGQQHTEAFFGQGTRLTVV.

The genes are TRBV7-8 and TRBJ2-3; D possibly corresponds to TRBD2 (7 bases). There are 17 residues in the CDR3. Trimming removed 7 bases from V and 3 bases from J, with 23 bases in between. CDR1 is SGHVS and CDR2 is FQNEAQ in the germline V gene. The CDR3 protein is CASTLRGGTSATDTQYF. CDR3 bases: TGTGCCAGCACCCTTAGGGGGGGGACATCGGCAACAGATACGCAGTATTTT.

This clone turned up a few times. The chain joins TRBV7-3 to TRBJ1-6; tentative D call: TRBD1 (6 bases). Between the trimmed V and J ends, which lost 5 bases and 6 bases, there was a span of 17 bases. This CDR3 spans 16 amino acids. The germline CDR1 and CDR2 sequences are SGHTA and FQGTGA. The CDR3 is CASSQNPTGRNSPLHF. DNA for the CDR3: TGTGCCAGCAGCCAAAATCCCACAGGGCGTAATTCACCCCTCCACTTT.

The chain carries TRBV12-3 or TRBV12-4 and TRBJ2-1, with a possible D match to TRBD1 (6 bases). This CDR3 region has 12 residues. V was trimmed by 7 bases and J by 7 bases, leaving 11 bases between them. CDR3 amino acids: CASTLGQNEQFF. The CDR3 DNA reads as TGTGCCAGCACCTTAGGACAGAATGAGCAGTTCTTC.

V gene TRBV5-4 combines with J gene TRBJ2-3, with D tentatively TRBD2 (7 bases). In germline, CDR1 is SGHNT, CDR2 YYREEE (reference sequence). The CDR3 is 16 residues long. V was clipped by 2 bases and J by 3 bases, with 16 bases between them. The CDR3 protein is CASSLGGGTVTDTQYF. CDR3 DNA sequence: TGTGCCAGCAGCTTAGGGGGGGGGACTGTTACAGATACGCAGTATTTT.